This T cell receptor beta chain was sequenced for a study of T cell repertoires in cytomegalovirus infection. About the research overall: Matching HLA type, along with CMV infection, was indicated by public TCR beta signatures. Study-level findings and limits: Dominating the ex vivo response were HLA-C-restricted CMV-specific TCR beta clonotypes.

TCRdb processed the reads anew with MiXCR; each CDR3 protein has one entry. In the table there are 600,000 to 800,000 distinct CDR3 sequences, about 24% of which are singletons. V gave up 5 bases and J gave up 7 bases; unmatched junction bases: 8. This CDR3 has 14 amino acids. Germline CDR1 reads SGHVS; CDR2 reads FQNEAQ. Of note for this clonotype: Its antigen remains unknown. A much larger clone differs by one base, so this may be a read error.

This clonotype originated in a human donor in good health (CMV status not recorded). Some clones in this sample may be carry-over from other donors' samples. This chain uses TRBV7-8 with TRBJ1-5; 7 bases fit TRBD1. The material sequenced was CD8+ T cells from PBMCs. In nucleotides, the CDR3 is TGTGCCAGCAGCATACTACAGGGGAAACAGCCCCAGCATTTT. This codes for CASSILQGKQPQHF.